This T cell receptor beta chain derives from a study of control samples from healthy donors and cancer patients. The data were produced by immunoSEQ multiplex PCR, yet TCRdb's version contains in-frame clones alone and is incomplete. The table has over 200,000 clones, 82% seen once. The specimen was PBMCs. The sequence was collected from a woman aged 55-70 years with lung cancer.

The CDR3 protein is CSVVGFDGYTF. The DNA for the CDR3 is TGCAGCGTTGTGGGCTTCGATGGCTACACCTTC. This chain links TRBV29-1 with TRBJ1-2; the D is unclear. Germline V gene data show CDR1 as SQVTM and CDR2 as ANQGSEA. This CDR3 is 11 amino acids long. Trimming removed 4 bases from V and 6 bases from J, with 9 bases in between.